This T cell receptor beta chain originates from a study of blood T cell repertoires in COVID-19. Turning to the study itself: T cells, B-cell-depleted T cells, or PBMCs supplied cDNA or gDNA.

Sequencing used immunoSEQ multiplex PCR; TCRdb keeps in-frame clones, though not all of them. There are 35,000 to 45,000 clones in the sample; over 80% occur only once, and roughly 9.8% lies in the top ten. The CDR3 sequence is 15 residues long. The V gene lost 3 bases and the J gene lost 2 bases, with 13 bases spanning the gap. Germline V CDR1 and CDR2: SGHAT, FQNNGV. The material sequenced was peripheral blood. This sequence joins TRBV11-2 and TRBJ1-1; D not certain. The sequence was collected from a human donor in a cohort sampled during active COVID-19. CDR3 region: CASSFELNVNTEAFF. DNA of the CDR3: TGTGCCAGCAGCTTCGAACTGAACGTCAACACTGAAGCTTTCTTT. Variable domain in full (rest from reference TRBV11-2 and TRBJ1-1): EAGVAQSPRYKIIEKRQSVAFWCNPISGHATLYWYQQILGQGPKLLIQFQNNGVVDDSQLPKDRFSAERLKGVDSTLKIQPAKLEDSAVYLCASSFELNVNTEAFFGQGTRLTVV.